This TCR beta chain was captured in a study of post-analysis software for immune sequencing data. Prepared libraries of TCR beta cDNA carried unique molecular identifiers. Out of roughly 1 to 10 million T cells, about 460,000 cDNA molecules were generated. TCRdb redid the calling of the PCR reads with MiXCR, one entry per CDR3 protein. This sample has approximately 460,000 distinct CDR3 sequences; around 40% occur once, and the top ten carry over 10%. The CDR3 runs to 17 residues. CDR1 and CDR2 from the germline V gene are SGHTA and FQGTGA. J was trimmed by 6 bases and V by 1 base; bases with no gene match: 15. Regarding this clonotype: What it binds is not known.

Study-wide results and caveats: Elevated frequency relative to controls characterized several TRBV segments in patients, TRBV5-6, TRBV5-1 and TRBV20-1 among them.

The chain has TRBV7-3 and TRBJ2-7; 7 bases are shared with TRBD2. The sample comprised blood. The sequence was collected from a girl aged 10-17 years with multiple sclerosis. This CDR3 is CASSLRSAAGEIGEQYF. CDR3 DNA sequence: TGTGCCAGCAGCTTAAGGTCAGCGGCGGGAGAGATCGGCGAGCAGTACTTC.